This entry concerns a single T cell receptor beta chain. What it recognizes is unknown. This CDR3 is built from 16 residues. Germline CDR1 and CDR2: MNHNS and SASEGT. V lost 3 bases to trimming and J lost 7 bases; unmatched junction nucleotides: 11. The data derive from a study of graft-versus-host responses after intestinal transplantation. Study-level results: Analysis identified GvH clones in recipient marrow, with some appearing first in ileum or blood.

Sequenced by immunoSEQ multiplex PCR; TCRdb stores in-frame clones only, minus some. The sample includes approximately 100,000 clones, roughly 83% of them seen just once. Material: PBMCs, obtained 255 days after intestinal transplant. This TCR derives from a human patient who received an intestinal transplant, so some T cells may come from the graft donor. The chain couples TRBV6-1 to TRBJ1-5; the match to TRBD1 covers 8 bases. CDR3 loop: CASSDTGGEPLQPQHF. Here the CDR3 DNA reads TGTGCCAGCAGTGACACAGGGGGGGAACCCCTACAGCCCCAGCATTTT.